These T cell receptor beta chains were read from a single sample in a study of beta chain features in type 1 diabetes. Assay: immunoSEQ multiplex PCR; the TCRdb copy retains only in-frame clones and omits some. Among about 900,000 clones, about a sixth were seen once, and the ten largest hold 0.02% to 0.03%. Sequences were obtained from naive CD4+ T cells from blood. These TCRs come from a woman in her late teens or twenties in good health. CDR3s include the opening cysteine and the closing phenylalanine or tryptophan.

CASSPLDGRYNEQFF	TRBJ2-1	TRBV5-1
CASSLGGLAGSTDTQYF	TRBJ2-3	TRBV11-2
CASSYTSSGKQFF	TRBJ2-1	TRBV6-5
CASSSGSTNTGELFF	TRBJ2-2	TRBV28
CASSRNYGGFCFSYEQYF	TRBJ2-7	TRBV23-1
CASSLVEGSYEQYF	TRBJ2-7	TRBV7-2
CASSQNKPIQGTRRRTQYF	TRBJ2-5	TRBV14
CASTRERYNEQFF	TRBJ2-1	TRBV6-6
CASSYSWRAEDTQYF	TRBJ2-3	TRBV6-5
CASSPQVGSSYEQYF	TRBJ2-7	TRBV4-3
CASSRKGHIEAFF	TRBJ1-1	TRBV19
CASSWTGGYTGELFF	TRBJ2-2	TRBV9
CASGDRATSTDTQYF	TRBJ2-3	TRBV4-3
CASSPRALSDSTDTQYF	TRBJ2-3	TRBV18
CASSVAPWGYTF	TRBJ1-2	TRBV2
CASSLSSGINIQYF	TRBJ2-4	TRBV28
CATTIAGLYNEQFF	TRBJ2-1	TRBV7-2
CASSLGLIRTDTQYF	TRBJ2-3	TRBV28
CASSPRTSGIEETQYF	TRBJ2-5	TRBV11-2
CASTGQGVYNEQFF	TRBJ2-1	TRBV28
CATRSSGADTQYF	TRBJ2-3	TRBV15
CASSSRPAQEAFF	TRBJ1-1	TRBV2
CASSPTDRLNTEAFF	TRBJ1-1	TRBV18
CASSKSVAAPTGELFF	TRBJ2-2	TRBV19
CASKSTSAIYEQYF	TRBJ2-7	TRBV19
CSVAGPLQGRTYNEQFF	TRBJ2-1	TRBV29-1
CASSLVLTDTQYF	TRBJ2-3	TRBV5-4
CASSFLAGGENTGELFF	TRBJ2-2	TRBV10-2
CASSTVGGVATGELFF	TRBJ2-2	TRBV7-2
CASSQDGQGAAQPQHF	TRBJ1-5	TRBV4-1
CASSPIPGGRAVREQFF	TRBJ2-1	TRBV7-2
CASSSGQGANEKLFF	TRBJ1-4	TRBV5-1
CASSTSRGETQYF	TRBJ2-5	TRBV19
CASSIPGGHEQYF	TRBJ2-7	TRBV19
CASSLDRATAFF	TRBJ1-1	TRBV28
CASRYGTLTEAFF	TRBJ1-1	TRBV6-5
CASSFLGRDNEQFF	TRBJ2-1	TRBV5-1
CASSVASGIAYEQYF	TRBJ2-7	TRBV7-2
CASSQYLAGGRDEQFF	TRBJ2-1	TRBV4-2
CASSPQGQINYGYTF	TRBJ1-2	TRBV18
CASHHQGWYNEQFF	TRBJ2-1	TRBV7-8
CAIAASGHQETQYF	TRBJ2-5	TRBV10-3
CASSKVLGSPSGNEQFF	TRBJ2-1	TRBV7-2
CASSLGQPTGELFF	TRBJ2-2	TRBV5-4
CASSPPSSGRYNEQFF	TRBJ2-1	TRBV18
CASSFNDGTDTQYF	TRBJ2-3	TRBV28
CASTGSTKNIQYF	TRBJ2-4	TRBV6-5
CASRGLAGAPDTQYF	TRBJ2-3	TRBV11-2